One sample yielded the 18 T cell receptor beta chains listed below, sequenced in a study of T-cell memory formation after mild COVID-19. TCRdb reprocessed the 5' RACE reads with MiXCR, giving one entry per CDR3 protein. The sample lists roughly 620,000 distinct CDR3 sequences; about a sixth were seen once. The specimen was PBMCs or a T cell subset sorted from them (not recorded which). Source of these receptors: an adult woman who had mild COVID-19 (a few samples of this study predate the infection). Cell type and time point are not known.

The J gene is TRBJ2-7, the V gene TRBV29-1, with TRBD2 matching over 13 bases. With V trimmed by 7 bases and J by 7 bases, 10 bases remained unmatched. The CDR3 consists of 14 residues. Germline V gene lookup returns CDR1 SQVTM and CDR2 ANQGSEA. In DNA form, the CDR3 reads TGCAGCGCCCTACTAGCGGGAGGGCCAAGGGAGCAGTACTTC. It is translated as CSALLAGGPREQYF.

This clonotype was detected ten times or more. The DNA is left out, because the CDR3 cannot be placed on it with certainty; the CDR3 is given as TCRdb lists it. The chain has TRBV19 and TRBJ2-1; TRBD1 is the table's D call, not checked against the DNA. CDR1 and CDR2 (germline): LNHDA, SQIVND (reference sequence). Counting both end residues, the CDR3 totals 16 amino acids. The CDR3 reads CATKTEWGTGIGGLNF.

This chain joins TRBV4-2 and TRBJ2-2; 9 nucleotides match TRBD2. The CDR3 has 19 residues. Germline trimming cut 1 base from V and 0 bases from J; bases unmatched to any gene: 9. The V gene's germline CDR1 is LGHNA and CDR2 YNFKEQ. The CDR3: CASSQARLAGPSNTGELFF. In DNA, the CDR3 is TGTGCCAGCAGCCAAGCTCGGCTAGCGGGACCTTCGAACACCGGGGAGCTGTTTTTT.

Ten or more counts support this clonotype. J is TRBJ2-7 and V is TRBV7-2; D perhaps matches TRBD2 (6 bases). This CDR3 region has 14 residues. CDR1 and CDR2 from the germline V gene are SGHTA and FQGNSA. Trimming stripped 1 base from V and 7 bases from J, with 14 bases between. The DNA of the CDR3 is TGTGCCAGCAGCTTAGTGCGGGGAGCGGGTGAGCAGTACTTC. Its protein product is CASSLVRGAGEQYF.

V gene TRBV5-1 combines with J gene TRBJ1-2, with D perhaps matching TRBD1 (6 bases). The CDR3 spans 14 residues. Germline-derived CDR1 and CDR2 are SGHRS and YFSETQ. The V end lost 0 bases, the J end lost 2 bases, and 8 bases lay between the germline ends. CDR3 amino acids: CASSLGQENYGYTF. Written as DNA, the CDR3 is TGCGCCAGCAGCTTGGGACAGGAAAACTATGGCTACACCTTC.

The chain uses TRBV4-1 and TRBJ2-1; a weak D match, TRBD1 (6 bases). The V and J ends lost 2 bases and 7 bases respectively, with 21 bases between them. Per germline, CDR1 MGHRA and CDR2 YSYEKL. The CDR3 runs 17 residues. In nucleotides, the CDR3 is TGCGCCAGCAGCCAAAGATCGTTGGGGGCCTTGGAAAATGAGCAGTTCTTC. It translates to CASSQRSLGALENEQFF.

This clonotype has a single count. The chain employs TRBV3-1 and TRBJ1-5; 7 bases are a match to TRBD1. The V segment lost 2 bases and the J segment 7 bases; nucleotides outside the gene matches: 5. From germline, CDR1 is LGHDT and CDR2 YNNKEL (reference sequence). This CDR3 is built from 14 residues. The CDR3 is CASSQQGGGQPQHF. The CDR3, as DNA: TGTGCCAGCAGCCAACAGGGGGGAGGCCAGCCCCAGCATTTT.

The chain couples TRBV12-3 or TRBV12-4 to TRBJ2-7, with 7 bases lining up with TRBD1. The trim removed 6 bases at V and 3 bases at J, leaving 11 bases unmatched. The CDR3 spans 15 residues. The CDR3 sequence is CASRKGTEFHYEQYF. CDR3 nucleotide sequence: TGTGCCAGCAGGAAAGGGACAGAATTTCACTACGAGCAGTACTTC.

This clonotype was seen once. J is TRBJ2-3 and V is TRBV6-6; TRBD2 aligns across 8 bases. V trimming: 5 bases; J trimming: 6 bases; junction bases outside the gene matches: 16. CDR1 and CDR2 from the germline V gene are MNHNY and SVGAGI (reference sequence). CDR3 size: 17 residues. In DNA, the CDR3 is TGTGCCAGCAGTGGCGACCTTAGCGGGGCAGTGTATGATACGCAGTATTTT. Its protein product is CASSGDLSGAVYDTQYF.

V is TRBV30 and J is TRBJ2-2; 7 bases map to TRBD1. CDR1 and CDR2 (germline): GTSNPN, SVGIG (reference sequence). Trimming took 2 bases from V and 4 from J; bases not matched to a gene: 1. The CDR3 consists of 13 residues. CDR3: CAWSRDSTGELFF. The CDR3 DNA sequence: TGTGCCTGGAGTAGGGACAGCACCGGGGAGCTGTTTTTT. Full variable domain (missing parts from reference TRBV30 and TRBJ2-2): SQTIHQWPATLVQPVGSPLSLECTVEGTSNPNLYWYRQAAGRGLQLLFYSVGIGQISSEVPQNLSASRPQDRQFILSSKKLLLSDSGFYLCAWSRDSTGELFFGEGSRLTVL.

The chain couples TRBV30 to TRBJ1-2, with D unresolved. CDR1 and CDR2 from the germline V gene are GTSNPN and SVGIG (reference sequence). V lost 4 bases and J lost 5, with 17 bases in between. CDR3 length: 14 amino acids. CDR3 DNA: TGTGCCTGGAAAGCCGGACGTGCGGGATATGGCTACACCTTC. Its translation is CAWKAGRAGYGYTF.

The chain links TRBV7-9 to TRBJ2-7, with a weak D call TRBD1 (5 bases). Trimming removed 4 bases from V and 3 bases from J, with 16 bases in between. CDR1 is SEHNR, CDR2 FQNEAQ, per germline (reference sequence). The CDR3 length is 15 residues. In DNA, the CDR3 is TGTGCCAGCAGCTCCCGGGCGCTCAGGGACTACGAGCAGTACTTC. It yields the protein CASSSRALRDYEQYF. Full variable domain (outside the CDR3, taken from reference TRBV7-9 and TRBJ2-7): DTGVSQNPRHKITKRGQNVTFRCDPISEHNRLYWYRQTLGQGPEFLTYFQNEAQLEKSRLLSDRFSAERPKGSFSTLEIQRTEQGDSAMYLCASSSRALRDYEQYFGPGTRLTVT.

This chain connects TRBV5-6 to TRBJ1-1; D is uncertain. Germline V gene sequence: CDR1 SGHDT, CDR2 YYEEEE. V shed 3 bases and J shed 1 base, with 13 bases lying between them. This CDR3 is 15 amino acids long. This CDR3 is CASSSLTGKNTEAFF. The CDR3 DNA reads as TGTGCCAGCAGCTCATTGACGGGGAAGAACACTGAAGCTTTCTTT.

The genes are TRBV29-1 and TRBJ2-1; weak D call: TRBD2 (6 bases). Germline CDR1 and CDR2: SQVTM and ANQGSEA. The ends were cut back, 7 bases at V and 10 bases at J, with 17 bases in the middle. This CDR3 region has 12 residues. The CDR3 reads CSASTSSSEQFF. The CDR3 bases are TGCAGCGCTAGTACTAGCTCCAGCGAGCAGTTCTTC.

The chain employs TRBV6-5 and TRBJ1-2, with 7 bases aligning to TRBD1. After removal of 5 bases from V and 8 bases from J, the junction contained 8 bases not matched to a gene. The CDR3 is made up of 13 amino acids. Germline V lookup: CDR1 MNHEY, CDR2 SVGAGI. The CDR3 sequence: CASSQSTGQGYTF. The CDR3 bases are TGTGCCAGCAGTCAATCGACAGGGCAAGGCTACACCTTC.

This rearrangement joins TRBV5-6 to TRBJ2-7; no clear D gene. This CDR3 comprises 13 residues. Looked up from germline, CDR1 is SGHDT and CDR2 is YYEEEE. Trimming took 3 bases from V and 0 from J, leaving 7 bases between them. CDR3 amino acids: CASSWADSYEQYF. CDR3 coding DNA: TGTGCCAGCAGCTGGGCAGACTCCTACGAGCAGTACTTC.

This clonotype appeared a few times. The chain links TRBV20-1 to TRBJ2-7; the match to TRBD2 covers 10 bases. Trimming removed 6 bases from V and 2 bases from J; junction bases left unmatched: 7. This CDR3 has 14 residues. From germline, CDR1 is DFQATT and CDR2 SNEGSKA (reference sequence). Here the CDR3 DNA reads TGCAGTGCCACCGGACTAGCGGCCACCTACGAGCAGTACTTC. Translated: CSATGLAATYEQYF.

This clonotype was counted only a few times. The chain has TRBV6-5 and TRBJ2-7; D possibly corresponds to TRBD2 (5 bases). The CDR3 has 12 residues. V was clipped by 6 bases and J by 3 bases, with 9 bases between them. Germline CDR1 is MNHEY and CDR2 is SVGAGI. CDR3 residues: CASRARDYEQYF. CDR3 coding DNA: TGTGCCAGCAGAGCCCGGGACTACGAGCAGTACTTC.